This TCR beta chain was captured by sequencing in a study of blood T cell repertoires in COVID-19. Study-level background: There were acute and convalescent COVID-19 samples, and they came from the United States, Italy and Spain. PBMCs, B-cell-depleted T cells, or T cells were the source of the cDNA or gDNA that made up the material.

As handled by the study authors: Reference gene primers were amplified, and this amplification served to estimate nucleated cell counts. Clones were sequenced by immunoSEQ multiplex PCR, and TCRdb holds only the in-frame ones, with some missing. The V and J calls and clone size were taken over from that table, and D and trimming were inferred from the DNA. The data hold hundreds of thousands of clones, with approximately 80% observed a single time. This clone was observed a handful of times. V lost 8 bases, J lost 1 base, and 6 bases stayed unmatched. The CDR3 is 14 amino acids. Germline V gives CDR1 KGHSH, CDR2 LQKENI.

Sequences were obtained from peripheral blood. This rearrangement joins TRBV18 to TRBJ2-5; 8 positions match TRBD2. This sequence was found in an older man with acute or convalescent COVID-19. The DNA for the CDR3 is TGTGCCAGCGCAGCGGGACTAGGCCAAGAGACCCAGTACTTC. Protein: CASAAGLGQETQYF. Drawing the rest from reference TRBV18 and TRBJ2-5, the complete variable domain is NAGVMQNPRHLVRRRGQEARLRCSPMKGHSHVYWYRQLPEEGLKFMVYLQKENIIDESGMPKERFSAEFPKEGPSILRIQQVVRGDSAAYFCASAAGLGQETQYFGPGTRLLVL.